This T cell receptor (beta chain) was sequenced for a study of shared clonotypes between healthy human individuals. Study results and limitations: The study found 4.5% to 5% of naive CD4 clonotypes shared across a few donors.

The protocol was immunoSEQ multiplex PCR, while the TCRdb copy is restricted to in-frame clones and leaves out a portion. The repertoire holds 2 million to 2.5 million clones, with 85% to 95% as singletons. With respect to this clone: Its antigen remains unidentified.

Naive CD8 cells lacked CD45RO and underwent positive selection for CCR7, leaving out terminally differentiated effector memory CD45RA+ cells. In germline, CDR1 is MNHEY, CDR2 SMNVEV (reference sequence). J was trimmed by 8 bases and V by 5 bases; bases with no gene match: 6. This CDR3 contains 13 residues. The sequenced sample consisted of naive CD8+ T cells sorted from blood. The rearrangement uses TRBV27 and TRBJ1-2; TRBD1 aligns across 9 bases. This clonotype was sampled from a man between 18 and 29 years old in good health. DNA of the CDR3: TGTGCCAGCAGTCCACAGGGGGCAGTAGGCTACACCTTC. Amino acids: CASSPQGAVGYTF.